A single sample is the source of the 17 T cell receptor beta chains below, sequenced in a study of CD8+CD57+ T cells in acquired aplastic anemia. Flow cytometry had shown expanded CD8+CD57+ cells in the patients chosen for sequencing. The template used for profiling TCR beta VDJ and CDR3 was genomic DNA. TCRdb used MiXCR to reprocess the reads, holding one entry per CDR3 protein. The repertoire holds roughly 150,000 distinct CDR3 sequences, with around 43% as singletons. Sequencing was performed on sorted CD4+, CD8+, or CD8+CD57+ T cells (not recorded which) from PBMCs. Every receptor here comes from a human donor with aplastic anemia.

The chain combines TRBV15 with TRBJ2-3, with TRBD1 identical over 9 bases. V dropped 5 bases and J dropped 0; count of bases not matched to a gene: 6. The CDR3 contains 16 residues. The germline V gene encodes CDR1 LNHNV and CDR2 YYDKDF (reference sequence). CDR3 amino acids: CATSGRQGGSTDTQYF. DNA for the CDR3: TGTGCCACCAGCGGCCGACAGGGGGGGAGCACAGATACGCAGTATTTT.

This clonotype occurred many times. J is TRBJ2-3 and V is TRBV6-5; tentative D call: TRBD1 (5 bases). The length of the CDR3 is 15 residues. V dropped 3 bases and J dropped 5 bases, with 15 bases sitting between them. CDR1 and CDR2 from the germline V gene are MNHEY and SVGAGI. CDR3 loop: CASSYRGTSKDTQYF. The CDR3 DNA reads TGTGCCAGCAGTTATAGGGGAACCTCAAAAGATACGCAGTATTTT.

This clonotype was seen a single time. A read error may account for a junction end that differs from germline. The rearrangement links TRBV2 to TRBJ1-1, with no clear D. Per the germline V gene, CDR1 is SNHLY and CDR2 is FYNNEI. This CDR3 has 10 residues. In DNA, the CDR3 is TGTGCCAGCAGTTCAGCCGGGCCCCACTTT. This sequence encodes CASSSAGPHF.

In regard to this clonotype: Without the conserved terminal phenylalanine or tryptophan, this CDR3 likely stems from a read error. The DNA is left out, because the CDR3 cannot be placed on it with certainty; the CDR3 is given as TCRdb lists it. The genes are TRBV7-6 and TRBJ2-6; the D call TRBD2 from the table was never checked on the DNA. The germline V gene encodes CDR1 SGHVS and CDR2 FNYEAQ. The CDR3 length is 8 residues, termini included. The CDR3 loop is CASSPAVA.

The chain combines TRBV4-2 with TRBJ1-5, with TRBD1 matching 9 bases. Germline CDR1 is LGHNA and CDR2 is YNFKEQ. With 6 bases clipped from V and 3 bases from J, the junction kept 3 bases outside the gene matches. The CDR3 length is 14 residues. Written as DNA, the CDR3 is TGTGCCAGCAGTGGACAGGGGATCAATCAGCCCCAGCATTTT. Amino acids: CASSGQGINQPQHF.

The chain combines TRBV20-1 with TRBJ2-3, with a tentative D call TRBD2 (5 bases). Trimming removed 1 base at V and 2 bases at J, with 16 bases between. Germline V gives CDR1 DFQATT, CDR2 SNEGSKA (reference sequence). The CDR3 runs 16 residues. The CDR3 loop is CSARVGGLALTDTQYF. The CDR3 coding sequence is TGCAGTGCTAGAGTGGGCGGGCTAGCCCTCACAGATACGCAGTATTTT.

Regarding this clonotype: Since a much larger clone is just one base distant, this may be a read error. CDR3 bases: TGTGCCAGCAGCCTTGGACTAGCCCAGCGGAATGAGCAGTCCTTC. Its translation: CASSLGLAQRNEQSF. The chain joins TRBV13 to TRBJ2-1, with 8 bases that match TRBD2. CDR3 length equals 15 residues. Germline values: CDR1 PRHDT, CDR2 FYEKMQ (reference sequence). Complete variable domain (other parts from reference TRBV13 and TRBJ2-1): AAGVIQSPRHLIKEKRETATLKCYPIPRHDTVYWYQQGPGQDPQFLISFYEKMQSDKGSIPDRFSAQQFSDYHSELNMSSLELGDSALYFCASSLGLAQRNEQSFGPGTRLTVL.

This clonotype was detected ten times or more. The rearrangement uses TRBV20-1 and TRBJ1-3; the D gene is possibly TRBD1 (6 bases). This CDR3 is 14 amino acids long. V lost 6 bases and J lost 8, with 20 bases in between. The germline gives CDR1 DFQATT, CDR2 SNEGSKA (reference sequence). CDR3 sequence (DNA): TGCAGTGCCCCCGGGGGCGGGAGGGGGGACACCATATATTTT. This gives the protein CSAPGGGRGDTIYF.

The V call is TRBV5-1, the J call TRBJ1-4; possibly TRBD1 for D (6 bases). Trimming removed 3 bases at V and 5 bases at J, with 17 bases between. The germline gives CDR1 SGHRS, CDR2 YFSETQ. CDR3 size: 16 residues. Written as DNA, the CDR3 is TGCGCCAGCAGCTCGGGGGGGGGCGCCGGGAATGAAAAACTGTTTTTT. This translates into CASSSGGGAGNEKLFF.

This clonotype turned up a few times. The chain has TRBV6-1 and TRBJ1-3; 8 nucleotides agree with TRBD1. V was pared by 1 base and J by 4 bases, with 9 bases of the junction left unmatched. CDR3 size: 17 residues. CDR1 and CDR2 (germline): MNHNS, SASEGT. DNA of the CDR3: TGTGCCAGCAGTGAAGGGTCCAGGACAGGGCTAGGAAACACCATATATTTT. It encodes CASSEGSRTGLGNTIYF.

V gene TRBV15 combines with J gene TRBJ1-1; perhaps TRBD1 as D (5 bases). Trimming shortened V by 9 bases and J by 4 bases, and 15 bases separated the two germline ends. This CDR3 has 13 amino acids. The germline gives CDR1 LNHNV, CDR2 YYDKDF (reference sequence). The CDR3 region is CATSRVEGTEAFF. In nucleotides, the CDR3 is TGTGCCACTTCCAGGGTTGAGGGCACTGAAGCTTTCTTT.

This clonotype was detected only a few times. CDR3 in DNA: TGTGCCAGCAGCTTAGTGGGGGGGGGCGGGAATGAGCAGTTCTTC. This encodes CASSLVGGGGNEQFF. The V gene is TRBV7-6, the J gene TRBJ2-1; a weak D match, TRBD2 (7 bases). Deletions cut 1 base from V and 7 bases from J, with 14 bases between. Germline loops: CDR1 SGHVS, CDR2 FNYEAQ. This CDR3 comprises 15 residues.

This clonotype was seen once. The chain joins TRBV19 to TRBJ1-1, with D possibly TRBD1 on 5 matching bases. Germline loops: CDR1 LNHDA, CDR2 SQIVND (reference sequence). Trimming left V 4 bases short and J 0 bases short, with 12 bases between. The CDR3 covers 15 residues. Here the CDR3 DNA reads TGTGCCAGTAGTAGTTCAGGGTTTGTGAACACTGAAGCTTTCTTT. It codes for CASSSSGFVNTEAFF.

This clonotype was recorded many times. This chain links TRBV13 with TRBJ2-3; 13 bases are shared with TRBD2. This CDR3 is built from 21 residues. Germline V gives CDR1 PRHDT, CDR2 FYEKMQ (reference sequence). With V trimmed by 4 bases and J by 0 bases, 16 bases remained unmatched. The CDR3 DNA reads TGTGCCAGCAGCTCTAGGCCCGGGACTAGCGGGGCCGCGGCTAGCACAGATACGCAGTATTTT. Its translation is CASSSRPGTSGAAASTDTQYF.

V and J are TRBV10-3 and TRBJ2-7; TRBD2 is a possible D gene (5 bases). The CDR3 is 14 amino acids. Germline V gives CDR1 ENHRY, CDR2 SYGVKD. The CDR3: CAISTGPNTGELYV. The DNA for the CDR3 is TGTGCCATCAGTACCGGGCCCAACACCGGGGAGCTGTACGTC.

The V gene is TRBV20-1, the J gene TRBJ1-2, with 7 bases identical to TRBD1. The V segment lost 0 bases and the J segment 0 bases; nucleotides outside the gene matches: 7. The CDR3 sequence is 16 residues long. The germline V gene encodes CDR1 DFQATT and CDR2 SNEGSKA (reference sequence). The CDR3 is CSARDPRGKSNYGYTF. The CDR3 nucleotides read TGCAGTGCTAGAGACCCCAGGGGGAAATCTAACTATGGCTACACCTTC.

This sequence joins TRBV7-2 and TRBJ2-7; 11 bases are shared with TRBD1. This CDR3 has 14 residues. Germline loops: CDR1 SGHTA, CDR2 FQGNSA. The V and J ends lost 4 bases and 4 bases, in that order; junction bases with no gene match: 3. CDR3 sequence reads: CASSSGQGEYEQYF. CDR3 coding DNA: TGTGCCAGCAGCTCGGGACAGGGGGAATACGAGCAGTACTTC.